Following are 8 T cell receptor beta chains from one sample sequenced in a study of vaccination and CD4 T cells after COVID-19 (dated by TCRdb to between 2020 and 2023). These receptors have no known antigen. What the treatment or condition label conveys for this sample: roughly 11-day PBMC culture with coronavirus spike peptide pools or control peptides (ViraFEST assay). The receptor library was made with PCR. The run used an Illumina iSeq 100. DNA from cultured CD4+ T cells underwent TCR sequencing with the Oncomine TCR Beta short-read assay at the Johns Hopkins FTIC core. TCRdb reprocessed the public reads (quality trimming at Q25 with fastp, clone calling with MiXCR) and kept in-frame beta chains. A single entry per CDR3 protein holds the most common genes and DNA from its merged rows. Recorded for this sample are about 18,000 distinct CDR3 sequences; 54% of them occurred a single time. Together, the top ten hold 10% to 15% of the sample.

Material for sequencing was CD4+ T cells from blood, cultured in vitro. The receptors were sampled from a human donor who had recovered from COVID-19.

CDR3: CASSLARTSIHEQFF. The CDR3 nucleotides read TGTGCCAGCAGCTTAGCGAGGACTAGCATTCATGAGCAGTTCTTC. The chain recombines TRBV7-8 with TRBJ2-1; TRBD2 aligns across 8 bases. The CDR3 spans 15 residues. In germline, CDR1 is SGHVS, CDR2 FQNEAQ. Germline trimming cut 0 bases from V and 8 bases from J; bases unmatched to any gene: 6.

The chain combines TRBV12-3 or TRBV12-4 with TRBJ1-2, with D tentatively TRBD1 (5 bases). Trimming shortened V by 5 bases and J by 10 bases, and 17 bases separated the two germline ends. This CDR3 is 13 amino acids long. Here the CDR3 reads CASSLRRDHFYTF. The CDR3 nucleotides read TGTGCCAGCAGTCTCCGCAGGGACCATTTCTACACCTTC.

V usage is TRBV20-1 and J usage is TRBJ1-2; no clear D. V was trimmed by 0 bases and J by 3 bases, leaving 8 bases between them. From germline, CDR1 is DFQATT and CDR2 SNEGSKA (reference sequence). The CDR3 totals 13 residues. Written as DNA, the CDR3 is TGCAGTGCTAGAGATAGAATGGACTATGGCTACACCTTC. Translated: CSARDRMDYGYTF.

A few counts support this clonotype. The junction shows a germline mismatch at one end, possibly a read error. The V call is TRBV7-7, the J call TRBJ2-2; 9 bases agree with TRBD1. Germline CDR1 is SSHAT and CDR2 is FNYEAQ (reference sequence). The CDR3 loop spans 15 amino acids. CDR3 amino acids: CASSQGTGLTGELFF. CDR3 bases: TGTGCTAGCAGCCAGGGGACAGGGCTCACCGGGGAGCTGTTTTTT.

In DNA, the CDR3 is TGTGCCACCAGCGTCGTGACTAGGGGGGGCACTGAAGCTTTCTTT. Translated, it gives CATSVVTRGGTEAFF. The rearrangement joins TRBV15 to TRBJ1-1; D perhaps matches TRBD1 (6 bases). Germline loops: CDR1 LNHNV, CDR2 YYDKDF (reference sequence). The CDR3 has 15 amino acids. The V end was cut by 5 bases, the J end by 4 bases, with 17 bases between. Full variable domain (outside the CDR3, taken from reference TRBV15 and TRBJ1-1): DAMVIQNPRYQVTQFGKPVTLSCSQTLNHNVMYWYQQKSSQAPKLLFHYYDKDFNNEADTPDNFQSRRPNTSFCFLDIRSPGLGDTAMYLCATSVVTRGGTEAFFGQGTRLTVV.

This clonotype turned up a few times. The rearrangement uses TRBV5-4 and TRBJ1-2, with D unclear. CDR1 and CDR2 from the germline V gene are SGHNT and YYREEE (reference sequence). The CDR3 is 12 residues long. V was shortened by 3 bases and J by 6 bases, with 9 bases between the two germline ends. The DNA of the CDR3 is TGTGCCAGCAGCTCCGGCAGCGATGGCTACACCTTC. It is translated as CASSSGSDGYTF.

The rearrangement links TRBV6-1 to TRBJ2-7, with D possibly being TRBD2 (6 bases). The germline V and J ends were trimmed by 5 bases and 0 bases, with 14 bases remaining between them. CDR3 length equals 15 residues. Germline V lookup: CDR1 MNHNS, CDR2 SASEGT. CDR3 sequence (DNA): TGTGCCAGCAGTCCCACTAGCCTTGGCTCCTACGAGCAGTACTTC. This translates into CASSPTSLGSYEQYF.

This clonotype appeared a few times. The gene calls are TRBV19 and TRBJ1-5, with unresolved D. The CDR3 extends over 14 amino acids. Per germline, CDR1 LNHDA and CDR2 SQIVND (reference sequence). Trimming left V 0 bases short and J 7 bases short, with 10 bases between. CDR3 DNA sequence: TGTGCCAGTAGTATAGAGGAAGGAAGCCAGCCCCAGCATTTT. Encoded protein: CASSIEEGSQPQHF. The complete variable domain, with remaining parts taken from reference TRBV19 and TRBJ1-5, reads DGGITQSPKYLFRKEGQNVTLSCEQNLNHDAMYWYRQDPGQGLRLIYYSQIVNDFQKGDIAEGYSVSREKKESFPLTVTSAQKNPTAFYLCASSIEEGSQPQHFGDGTRLSIL.